These 6 T cell receptor beta chains were all obtained from the same sample, sequenced in a study of blood T cell repertoires in COVID-19. Sequencing used immunoSEQ multiplex PCR; TCRdb keeps in-frame clones, though not all of them. The sample holds under 250,000 clones; approximately 88% are singletons and the top ten take roughly 3.7%. Material for sequencing was PBMCs or T cells enriched from blood (not recorded which). The source of these receptors is a woman in her 30s who had been exposed to COVID-19.

V usage is TRBV5-1 and J usage is TRBJ1-1, with 9 bases that match TRBD1. Unmatched junction bases numbered 11, after V lost 3 bases and J lost 5 bases. Looked up from germline, CDR1 is SGHRS and CDR2 is YFSETQ. The CDR3 totals 16 residues. Here the CDR3 DNA reads TGCGCCAGCAGCTCCTGGACAGGGGCGTTAGATACTGAAGCTTTCTTT. Translating gives CASSSWTGALDTEAFF. Using reference TRBV5-1 and TRBJ1-1 for the parts outside the CDR3, the full variable domain is KAGVTQTPRYLIKTRGQQVTLSCSPISGHRSVSWYQQTPGQGLQFLFEYFSETQRNKGNFPGRFSGRQFSNSRSEMNVSTLELGDSALYLCASSSWTGALDTEAFFGQGTRLTVV.

The rearrangement joins TRBV30 to TRBJ1-3, with D possibly matching TRBD1 (5 bases). CDR3 length: 17 residues. Germline V gives CDR1 GTSNPN, CDR2 SVGIG (reference sequence). Trimming took off 1 base at V and 0 bases at J, with 16 bases between the two ends. CDR3 nucleotides: TGTGCCTGGAGTGCGGGTCAGGGAACGCTCTCTGGAAACACCATATATTTT. Translating gives CAWSAGQGTLSGNTIYF.

The rearrangement uses TRBV19 and TRBJ2-7; 8 positions match TRBD1. CDR3 size: 14 residues. Germline assignment: CDR1 LNHDA and CDR2 SQIVND (reference sequence). With V trimmed by 6 bases and J by 3 bases, 7 bases remained unmatched. The chain's CDR3 is CASRAGQGNYEQYF. CDR3 DNA sequence: TGTGCCAGTAGAGCCGGACAGGGCAACTACGAGCAGTACTTC. The entire variable domain, with the rest obtained from reference TRBV19 and TRBJ2-7, is as follows: DGGITQSPKYLFRKEGQNVTLSCEQNLNHDAMYWYRQDPGQGLRLIYYSQIVNDFQKGDIAEGYSVSREKKESFPLTVTSAQKNPTAFYLCASRAGQGNYEQYFGPGTRLTVT.

The V call is TRBV29-1, the J call TRBJ2-3; the match to TRBD2 covers 9 bases. This CDR3 has 15 amino acids. V shed 4 bases, J shed 2 bases, and the junction held 7 bases outside the gene matches. Germline assignment: CDR1 SQVTM and CDR2 ANQGSEA. CDR3 sequence: CSVVASGTYTDTQYF. The CDR3 DNA sequence: TGCAGCGTTGTGGCTAGCGGGACCTACACAGATACGCAGTATTTT.

This clone was seen a few times. V and J are TRBV7-2 and TRBJ1-2; D possibly corresponds to TRBD1 (6 bases). The V gene's germline CDR1 is SGHTA and CDR2 FQGNSA. The CDR3 length is 16 residues. The V end lost 5 bases, the J end lost 6 bases, and 22 bases lay between the germline ends. This CDR3 is CASSPLVGGAINGYTF. The DNA of the CDR3 is TGTGCCAGCAGCCCATTAGTAGGGGGGGCAATTAATGGCTACACCTTC.

The chain employs TRBV11-3 and TRBJ2-5; D is undetermined. CDR1 and CDR2 (germline): SGHNT, YENEEA. Trimming took 3 bases from V and 2 from J, leaving 7 bases between them. This CDR3 has 13 residues. CDR3 sequence reads: CASSLVSQETQYF. The CDR3, as DNA: TGTGCCAGCAGCTTGGTCAGTCAAGAGACCCAGTACTTC.